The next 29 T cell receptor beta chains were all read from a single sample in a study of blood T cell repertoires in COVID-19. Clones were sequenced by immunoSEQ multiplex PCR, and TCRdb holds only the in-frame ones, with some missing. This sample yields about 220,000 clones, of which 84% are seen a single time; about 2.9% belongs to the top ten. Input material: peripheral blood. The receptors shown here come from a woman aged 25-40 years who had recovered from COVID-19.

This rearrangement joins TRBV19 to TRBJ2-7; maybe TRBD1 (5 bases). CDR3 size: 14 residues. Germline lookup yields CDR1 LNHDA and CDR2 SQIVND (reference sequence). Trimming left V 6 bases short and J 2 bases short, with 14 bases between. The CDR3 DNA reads TGTGCCAGTAGACGTGGCCAGGGCCCCTACGAGCAGTACTTC. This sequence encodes CASRRGQGPYEQYF.

CDR3 nucleotide sequence: TGTGCCAGCTTAGCGGGGCTTCGTGCCTACAATGAGCAGTTCTTC. This sequence encodes CASLAGLRAYNEQFF. The chain couples TRBV7-2 to TRBJ2-1; 8 bases agree with TRBD2. The CDR3 is made up of 15 amino acids. V lost 8 bases, J lost 2 bases, and 8 bases stayed unmatched. Germline CDR1 is SGHTA and CDR2 is FQGNSA. Filled out from reference TRBV7-2 and TRBJ2-1, the complete variable domain reads GAGVSQSPSNKVTEKGKDVELRCDPISGHTALYWYRQSLGQGLEFLIYFQGNSAPDKSGLPSDRFSAERTGGSVSTLTIQRTQQEDSAVYLCASLAGLRAYNEQFFGPGTRLTVL.

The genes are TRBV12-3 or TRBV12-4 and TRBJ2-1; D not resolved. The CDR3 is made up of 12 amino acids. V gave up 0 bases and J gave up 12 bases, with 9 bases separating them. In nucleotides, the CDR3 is TGTGCCAGCAGTTTAGCGCCGCTATCGCAGTTCTTC. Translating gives CASSLAPLSQFF.

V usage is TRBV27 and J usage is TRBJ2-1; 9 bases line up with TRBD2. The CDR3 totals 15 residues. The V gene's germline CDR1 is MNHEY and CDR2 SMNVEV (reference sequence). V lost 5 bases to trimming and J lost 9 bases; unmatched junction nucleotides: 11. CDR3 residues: CASSERGDLKGEQFF. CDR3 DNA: TGTGCCAGCAGTGAGCGGGGGGACCTTAAGGGTGAGCAGTTCTTC.

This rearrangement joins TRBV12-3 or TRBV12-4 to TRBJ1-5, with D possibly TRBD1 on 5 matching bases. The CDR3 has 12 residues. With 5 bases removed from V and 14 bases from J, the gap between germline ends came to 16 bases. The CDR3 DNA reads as TGTGCCAGCAGTATAAACCACGGGACTAAGCATTTT. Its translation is CASSINHGTKHF.

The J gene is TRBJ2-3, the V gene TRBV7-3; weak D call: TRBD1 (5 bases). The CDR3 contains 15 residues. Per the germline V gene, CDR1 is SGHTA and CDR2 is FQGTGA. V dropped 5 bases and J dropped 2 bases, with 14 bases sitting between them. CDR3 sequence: CASSLNPGSTDTQYF. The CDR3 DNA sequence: TGTGCCAGCAGCCTCAACCCAGGGTCCACAGATACGCAGTATTTT.

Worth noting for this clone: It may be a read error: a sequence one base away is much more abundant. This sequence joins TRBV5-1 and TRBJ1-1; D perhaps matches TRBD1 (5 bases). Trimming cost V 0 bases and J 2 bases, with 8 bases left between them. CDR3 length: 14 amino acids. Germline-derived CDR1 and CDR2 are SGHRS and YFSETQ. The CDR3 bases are TGCGCCAGCAGCTTGGCGACAGATAACACTGAAGCTTTCTTT. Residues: CASSLATDNTEAFF.

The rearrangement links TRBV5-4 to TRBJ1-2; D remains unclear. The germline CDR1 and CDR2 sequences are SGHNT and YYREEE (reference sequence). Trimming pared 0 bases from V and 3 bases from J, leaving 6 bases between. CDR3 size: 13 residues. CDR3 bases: TGTGCCAGCAGCTTGGACAGCTACTATGGCTACACCTTC. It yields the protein CASSLDSYYGYTF.

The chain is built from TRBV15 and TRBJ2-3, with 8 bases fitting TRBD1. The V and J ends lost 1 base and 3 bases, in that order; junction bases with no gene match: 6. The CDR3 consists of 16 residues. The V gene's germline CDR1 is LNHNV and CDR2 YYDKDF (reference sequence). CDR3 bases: TGTGCCACCAGCAGAGGACGACAGGGGCTTACAGATACGCAGTATTTT. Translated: CATSRGRQGLTDTQYF.

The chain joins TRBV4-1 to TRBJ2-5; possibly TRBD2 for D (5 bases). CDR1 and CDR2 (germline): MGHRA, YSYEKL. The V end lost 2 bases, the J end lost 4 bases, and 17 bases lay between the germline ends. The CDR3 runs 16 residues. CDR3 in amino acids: CASSQRPSGYTETQYF. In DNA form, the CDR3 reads TGCGCCAGCAGCCAAAGGCCCTCGGGGTACACAGAGACCCAGTACTTC.

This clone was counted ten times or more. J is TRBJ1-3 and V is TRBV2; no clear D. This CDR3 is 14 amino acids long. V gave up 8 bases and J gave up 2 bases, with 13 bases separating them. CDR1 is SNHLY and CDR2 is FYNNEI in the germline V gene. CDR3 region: CASLAASAGNTIYF. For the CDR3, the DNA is TGTGCCAGCCTGGCGGCCAGCGCTGGAAACACCATATATTTT. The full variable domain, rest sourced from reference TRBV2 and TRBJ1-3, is EPEVTQTPSHQVTQMGQEVILRCVPISNHLYFYWYRQILGQKVEFLVSFYNNEISEKSEIFDDQFSVERPDGSNFTLKIRSTKLEDSAMYFCASLAASAGNTIYFGEGSWLTVV.

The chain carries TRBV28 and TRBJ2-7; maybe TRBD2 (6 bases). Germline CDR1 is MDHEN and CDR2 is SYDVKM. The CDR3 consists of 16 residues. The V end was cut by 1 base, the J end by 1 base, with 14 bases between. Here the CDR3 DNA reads TGTGCCAGCAGTTTATCCCTAGGCGGGGCTTCCTACGAGCAGTACTTC. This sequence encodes CASSLSLGGASYEQYF.

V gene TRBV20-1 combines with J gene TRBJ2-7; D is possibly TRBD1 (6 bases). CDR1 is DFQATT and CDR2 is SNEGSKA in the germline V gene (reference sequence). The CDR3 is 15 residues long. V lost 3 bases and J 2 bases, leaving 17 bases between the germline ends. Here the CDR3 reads CSASFTGTLTYEQYF. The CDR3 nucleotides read TGCAGTGCTAGTTTTACAGGGACCTTAACCTACGAGCAGTACTTC.

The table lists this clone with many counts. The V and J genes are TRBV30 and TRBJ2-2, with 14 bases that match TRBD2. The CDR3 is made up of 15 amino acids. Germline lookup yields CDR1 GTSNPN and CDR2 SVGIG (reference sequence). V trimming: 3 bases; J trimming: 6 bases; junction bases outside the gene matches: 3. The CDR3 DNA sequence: TGTGCCTGGAGAAAGACTAGCGGGAGGGCCGGGGAGCTGTTTTTT. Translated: CAWRKTSGRAGELFF.

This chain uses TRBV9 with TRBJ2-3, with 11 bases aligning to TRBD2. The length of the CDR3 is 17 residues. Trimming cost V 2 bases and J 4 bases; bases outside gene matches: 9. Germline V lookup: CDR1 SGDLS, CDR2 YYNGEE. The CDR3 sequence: CASSVGLAGSGADTQYF. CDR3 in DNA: TGTGCCAGCAGCGTCGGACTAGCGGGCTCTGGGGCAGATACGCAGTATTTT.

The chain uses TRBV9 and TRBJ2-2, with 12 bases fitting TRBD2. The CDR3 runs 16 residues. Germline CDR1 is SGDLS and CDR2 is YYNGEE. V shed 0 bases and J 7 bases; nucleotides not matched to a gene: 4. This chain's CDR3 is CASSVGTSGTGGELFF. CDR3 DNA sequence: TGTGCCAGCAGCGTAGGGACTAGCGGGACGGGCGGGGAGCTGTTTTTT.

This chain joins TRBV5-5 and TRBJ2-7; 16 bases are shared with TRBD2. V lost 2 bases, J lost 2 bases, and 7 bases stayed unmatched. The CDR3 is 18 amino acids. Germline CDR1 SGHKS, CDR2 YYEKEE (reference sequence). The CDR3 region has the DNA TGTGCCAGCAGCTTTCCGGGACTAGCGGGAGGGAGGGCCTACGAGCAGTACTTC. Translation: CASSFPGLAGGRAYEQYF.

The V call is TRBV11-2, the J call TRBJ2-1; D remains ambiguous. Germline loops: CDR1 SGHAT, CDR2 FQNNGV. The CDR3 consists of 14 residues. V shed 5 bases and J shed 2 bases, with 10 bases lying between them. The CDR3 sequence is CASSKELTYNEQFF. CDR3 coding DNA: TGTGCCAGCAGCAAAGAACTTACCTACAATGAGCAGTTCTTC.

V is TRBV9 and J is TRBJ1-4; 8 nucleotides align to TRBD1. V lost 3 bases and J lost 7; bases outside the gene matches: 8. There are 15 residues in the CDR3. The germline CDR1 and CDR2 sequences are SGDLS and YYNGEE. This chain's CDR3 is CASSDQTGAGEKLFF. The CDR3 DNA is TGTGCCAGCAGCGATCAGACAGGGGCGGGTGAAAAACTGTTTTTT.

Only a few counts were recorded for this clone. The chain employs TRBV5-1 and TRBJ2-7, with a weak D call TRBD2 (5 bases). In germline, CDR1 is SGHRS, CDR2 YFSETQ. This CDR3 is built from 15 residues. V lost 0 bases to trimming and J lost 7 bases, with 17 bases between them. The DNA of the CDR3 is TGCGCCAGCAGCTTGGCTTTGATCGGGGAATCGGAGCAGTACTTC. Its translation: CASSLALIGESEQYF.

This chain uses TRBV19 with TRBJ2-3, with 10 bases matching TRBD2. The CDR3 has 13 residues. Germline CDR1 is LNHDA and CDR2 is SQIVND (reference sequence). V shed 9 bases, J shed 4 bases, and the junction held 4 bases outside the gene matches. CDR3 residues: CASTLAGADTQYF. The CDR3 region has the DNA TGTGCCAGCACCCTAGCGGGAGCAGATACGCAGTATTTT.

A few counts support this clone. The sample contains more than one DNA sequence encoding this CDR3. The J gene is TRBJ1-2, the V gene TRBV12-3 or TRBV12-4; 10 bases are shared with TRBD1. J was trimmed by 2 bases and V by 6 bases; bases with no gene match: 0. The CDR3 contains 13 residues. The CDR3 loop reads CASRTGGNYGYTF. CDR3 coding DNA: TGTGCCAGCAGGACAGGGGGCAACTATGGCTACACCTTC.

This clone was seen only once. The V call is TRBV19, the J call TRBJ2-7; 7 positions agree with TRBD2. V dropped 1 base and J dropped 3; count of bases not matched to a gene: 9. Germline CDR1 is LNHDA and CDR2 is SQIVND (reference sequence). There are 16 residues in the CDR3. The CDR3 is CASSIAALAANYEQYF. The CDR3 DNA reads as TGTGCCAGTAGTATAGCGGCGCTAGCGGCAAACTACGAGCAGTACTTC.

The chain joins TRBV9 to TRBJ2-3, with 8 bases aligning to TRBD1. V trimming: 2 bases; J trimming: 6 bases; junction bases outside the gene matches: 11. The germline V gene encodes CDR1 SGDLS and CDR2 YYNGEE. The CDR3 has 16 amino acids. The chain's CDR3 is CASSVGPGGNLDTQYF. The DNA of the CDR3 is TGTGCCAGCAGCGTGGGTCCAGGGGGCAATCTCGATACGCAGTATTTT.

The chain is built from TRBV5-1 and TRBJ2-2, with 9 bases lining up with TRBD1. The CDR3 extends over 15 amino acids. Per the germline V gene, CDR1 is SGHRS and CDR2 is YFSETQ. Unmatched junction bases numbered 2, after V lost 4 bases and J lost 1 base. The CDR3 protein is CASSPDRGNTGELFF. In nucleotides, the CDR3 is TGCGCCAGCAGCCCGGACAGGGGGAACACCGGGGAGCTGTTTTTT.

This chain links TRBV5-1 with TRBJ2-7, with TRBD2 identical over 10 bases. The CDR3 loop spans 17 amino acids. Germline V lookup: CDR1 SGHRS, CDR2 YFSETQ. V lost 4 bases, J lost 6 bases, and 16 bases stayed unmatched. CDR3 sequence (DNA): TGCGCCAGCAGCCCATCCGGGACTAGCGTCGAGCGTGGCGAGCAGTACTTC. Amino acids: CASSPSGTSVERGEQYF.

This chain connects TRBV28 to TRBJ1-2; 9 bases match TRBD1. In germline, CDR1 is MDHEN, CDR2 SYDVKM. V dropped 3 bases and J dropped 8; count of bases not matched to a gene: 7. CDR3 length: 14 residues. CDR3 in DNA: TGTGCCAGCAGTTTTACAGGGGGCCCCTTGGGCTACACCTTC. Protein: CASSFTGGPLGYTF.

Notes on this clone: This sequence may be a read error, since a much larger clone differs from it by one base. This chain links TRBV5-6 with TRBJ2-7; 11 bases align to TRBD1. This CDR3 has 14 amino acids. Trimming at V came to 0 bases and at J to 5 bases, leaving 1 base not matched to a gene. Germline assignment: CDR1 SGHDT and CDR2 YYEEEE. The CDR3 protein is CASSLGTGGHEQYF. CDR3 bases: TGTGCCAGCAGCTTGGGGACAGGGGGCCACGAGCAGTACTTC.

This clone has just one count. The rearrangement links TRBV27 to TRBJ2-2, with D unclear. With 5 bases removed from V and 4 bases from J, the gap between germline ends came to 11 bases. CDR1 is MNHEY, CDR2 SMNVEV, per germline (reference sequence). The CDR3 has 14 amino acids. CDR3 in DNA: TGTGCCAGCAGTAGACTCGGAGCCACCGGGGAGCTGTTTTTT. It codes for CASSRLGATGELFF.